The next 26 T cell receptor beta chains were all read from a single sample in a study of shared T cell receptors in the human thymus. Profiling relied on immunoSEQ multiplex PCR, and the TCRdb table lists in-frame clones only, not all of them. The table shows 500,000 to 850,000 clones, with around 87% occurring only once. This sample also belongs to another study, concerning human thymus T cells.

Sequencing input: thymocytes. These receptors were collected from a boy younger than two with a congenital heart defect.

The CDR3 sequence is CASGLPGDRGGYEQYF. DNA of the CDR3: TGTGCCAGCGGACTGCCGGGGGACAGAGGCGGTTACGAGCAGTACTTC. This chain joins TRBV7-9 and TRBJ2-7; tentatively, D is TRBD1 (7 bases). In germline, CDR1 is SEHNR, CDR2 FQNEAQ (reference sequence). The CDR3 runs to 16 residues. The V gene lost 8 bases and the J gene lost 4 bases, with 24 bases spanning the gap.

The V and J genes are TRBV14 and TRBJ2-7; 8 bases line up with TRBD1. V lost 3 bases to trimming and J lost 3 bases; unmatched junction nucleotides: 10. Germline loops: CDR1 SGHDN, CDR2 FVKESK. CDR3 length equals 16 residues. The CDR3 nucleotides are TGTGCCAGCAGCCAGGGCCCCGGGACAGGATTCTACGAGCAGTACTTC. Its translation is CASSQGPGTGFYEQYF.

The V call is TRBV15, the J call TRBJ2-4, with 8 bases aligning to TRBD1. The CDR3 consists of 17 residues. V lost 1 base to trimming and J lost 0 bases; unmatched junction nucleotides: 5. CDR1 is LNHNV, CDR2 YYDKDF, per germline (reference sequence). CDR3 residues: CATSRGGQGQAKNIQYF. CDR3 nucleotides: TGTGCCACCAGCAGAGGTGGACAGGGACAAGCCAAAAACATTCAGTACTTC.

V gene TRBV7-2 combines with J gene TRBJ2-3; 9 positions match TRBD2. J gave up 1 base and V 3 bases, and 8 bases lay outside the gene matches. The CDR3 spans 17 residues. In germline, CDR1 is SGHTA, CDR2 FQGNSA. The DNA of the CDR3 is TGTGCCAGCAGCTTGAGCGTCAGCGGGGGGCGCACAGATACGCAGTATTTT. Amino acids: CASSLSVSGGRTDTQYF.

The rearrangement links TRBV19 to TRBJ2-1; TRBD2 matches at 11 bases. This CDR3 spans 14 amino acids. V was pared by 3 bases and J by 7 bases, with 2 bases of the junction left unmatched. Germline V gene sequence: CDR1 LNHDA, CDR2 SQIVND (reference sequence). CDR3 nucleotide sequence: TGTGCCAGTAGTATTGGGACTAGCGGAAATGAGCAGTTCTTC. Translating it yields CASSIGTSGNEQFF.

V and J are TRBV27 and TRBJ2-1, with D perhaps TRBD2 (5 bases). Germline V gene data show CDR1 as MNHEY and CDR2 as SMNVEV (reference sequence). This CDR3 has 15 residues. The V and J ends lost 5 bases and 1 base respectively, with 12 bases between them. This chain's CDR3 is CASSNSATSYNEQFF. CDR3 sequence (DNA): TGTGCCAGCAGTAATAGCGCGACATCCTACAATGAGCAGTTCTTC.

This clone was seen just once. The V and J genes are TRBV6-1 and TRBJ2-7, with D perhaps matching TRBD1 (5 bases). V was shortened by 2 bases and J by 4 bases, with 12 bases between the two germline ends. The CDR3 is 14 amino acids. CDR1 and CDR2 (germline): MNHNS, SASEGT. The CDR3 DNA is TGTGCCAGCAGTGAACACAGGAATCCGTACGAGCAGTACTTC. Protein sequence: CASSEHRNPYEQYF.

The CDR3 bases are TGTGCCAGCAGCCACAGGGGCTATGGCTACACCTTC. Protein: CASSHRGYGYTF. This chain connects TRBV14 to TRBJ1-2; possible D gene TRBD1, 6 bases. Deletions cut 3 bases from V and 4 bases from J, with 6 bases between. This CDR3 is built from 12 residues. CDR1 SGHDN and CDR2 FVKESK come from the germline V gene. Filled out from reference TRBV14 and TRBJ1-2, the complete variable domain reads EAGVTQFPSHSVIEKGQTVTLRCDPISGHDNLYWYRRVMGKEIKFLLHFVKESKQDESGMPNNRFLAERTGGTYSTLKVQPAELEDSGVYFCASSHRGYGYTFGSGTRLTVV.

The CDR3 coding sequence is TGTGCCAGCAGCGCTGGGGGGGCCTGCTCTGGAAACACCATATATTTT. Translated: CASSAGGACSGNTIYF. The chain is built from TRBV9 and TRBJ1-3, with D tentatively TRBD1 (6 bases). V lost 3 bases and J 0 bases, leaving 13 bases between the germline ends. The CDR3 is made up of 16 amino acids. Germline V gives CDR1 SGDLS, CDR2 YYNGEE.

The chain joins TRBV27 to TRBJ1-1; 7 bases match TRBD1. The CDR3 is 14 amino acids. The germline gives CDR1 MNHEY, CDR2 SMNVEV (reference sequence). V was clipped by 4 bases and J by 1 base; unmatched bases: 3. CDR3 coding DNA: TGTGCCAGCAGTTATCGGACAGGGAACACTGAAGCTTTCTTT. Translating gives CASSYRTGNTEAFF.

This clone was seen a few times. The chain employs TRBV5-1 and TRBJ2-7, with D hard to call. The V gene's germline CDR1 is SGHRS and CDR2 YFSETQ. Trimming pared 1 base from V and 0 bases from J, leaving 11 bases between. The CDR3 length is 15 residues. The CDR3 loop reads CASSLFGSNSYEQYF. The DNA for the CDR3 is TGCGCCAGCAGCTTGTTCGGGTCCAACTCCTACGAGCAGTACTTC. The whole variable domain, remainder taken from reference TRBV5-1 and TRBJ2-7, is KAGVTQTPRYLIKTRGQQVTLSCSPISGHRSVSWYQQTPGQGLQFLFEYFSETQRNKGNFPGRFSGRQFSNSRSEMNVSTLELGDSALYLCASSLFGSNSYEQYFGPGTRLTVT.

The CDR3 bases are TGTGCCAGCAGTTACCGCCAGGGGGGAGCCAAAAACATTCAGTACTTC. This translates into CASSYRQGGAKNIQYF. The chain uses TRBV6-6 and TRBJ2-4; D is perhaps TRBD1 (7 bases). This CDR3 is built from 16 residues. Trimming took off 2 bases at V and 0 bases at J, with 11 bases between the two ends. The germline gives CDR1 MNHNY, CDR2 SVGAGI (reference sequence).

V gene TRBV7-3 combines with J gene TRBJ2-7, with a possible D match to TRBD1 (5 bases). CDR1 and CDR2 (germline): SGHTA, FQGTGA. The CDR3 loop spans 16 amino acids. Trimming took off 0 bases at V and 2 bases at J, with 14 bases between the two ends. The DNA of the CDR3 is TGTGCCAGCAGCTTAACCGCCAGGGAACCCCCCTACGAGCAGTACTTC. Translating it yields CASSLTAREPPYEQYF.

This chain uses TRBV4-1 with TRBJ2-1, with D possibly being TRBD1 (6 bases). Germline CDR1 MGHRA, CDR2 YSYEKL. This CDR3 spans 15 amino acids. V lost 1 base and J lost 4, with 11 bases in between. CDR3 sequence (DNA): TGCGCCAGCAGCCAAGTTTACAGGGAATACAATGAGCAGTTCTTC. Encoded protein: CASSQVYREYNEQFF.

The chain recombines TRBV12-5 with TRBJ2-1; 12 bases agree with TRBD2. The CDR3 has 18 amino acids. Germline CDR1 reads LGHNT; CDR2 reads FRNRAP. The ends lost 0 bases at V and 4 bases at J; junction bases unmatched: 7. In nucleotides, the CDR3 is TGTGCTAGTGGTTTGGTACCCAGCGGGACTAGCGGGTACAATGAGCAGTTCTTC. Encoded protein: CASGLVPSGTSGYNEQFF.

V is TRBV15 and J is TRBJ1-5, with D perhaps TRBD1 (5 bases). Per the germline V gene, CDR1 is LNHNV and CDR2 is YYDKDF (reference sequence). Trimming pared 0 bases from V and 1 base from J, leaving 13 bases between. This CDR3 spans 17 amino acids. The CDR3 sequence is CATSRDSGEGSNQPQHF. The CDR3 DNA reads TGTGCCACCAGCAGAGATTCGGGGGAGGGCAGCAATCAGCCCCAGCATTTT.

This chain joins TRBV9 and TRBJ2-7; D may be TRBD1 (7 bases). V was trimmed by 0 bases and J by 5 bases, leaving 12 bases between them. CDR3 length: 14 amino acids. The germline V gene encodes CDR1 SGDLS and CDR2 YYNGEE. CDR3 sequence reads: CASSVGSGGNEQYF. CDR3 coding DNA: TGTGCCAGCAGCGTAGGCTCAGGGGGGAACGAGCAGTACTTC.

J is TRBJ1-4 and V is TRBV27, with 8 bases fitting TRBD1. CDR1 is MNHEY, CDR2 SMNVEV, per germline (reference sequence). This CDR3 comprises 18 residues. V was clipped by 0 bases and J by 2 bases; unmatched bases: 8. The CDR3, as DNA: TGTGCCAGCAGTTTATCGGCGAACAGGGGGAGGACTAATGAAAAACTGTTTTTT. Translating it yields CASSLSANRGRTNEKLFF.

The J gene is TRBJ2-7, the V gene TRBV30, with D hard to call. This CDR3 has 12 amino acids. The germline gives CDR1 GTSNPN, CDR2 SVGIG (reference sequence). V shed 3 bases and J shed 2 bases, with 8 bases lying between them. The DNA of the CDR3 is TGTGCCTGGAGCCTCGTAACCTACGAGCAGTACTTC. Translated: CAWSLVTYEQYF.

The CDR3 nucleotides are TGTGCCAGCAGCCGAACCAGGGGGACCAACAAAAACATTCAGTACTTC. Translated, it gives CASSRTRGTNKNIQYF. This rearrangement joins TRBV14 to TRBJ2-4; 7 bases fit TRBD1. This CDR3 region has 16 residues. Germline values: CDR1 SGHDN, CDR2 FVKESK. V dropped 4 bases and J dropped 3; count of bases not matched to a gene: 9.

The chain recombines TRBV10-3 with TRBJ2-1, with TRBD2 identical over 10 bases. The length of the CDR3 is 18 residues. J gave up 0 bases and V 6 bases, and 11 bases lay outside the gene matches. CDR1 and CDR2 from the germline V gene are ENHRY and SYGVKD. Here the CDR3 reads CAIRTGLAPNSSYNEQFF. The CDR3, as DNA: TGTGCCATCAGAACGGGACTAGCGCCTAATAGCTCCTACAATGAGCAGTTCTTC.

This clone has just one count. V is TRBV6-5 and J is TRBJ2-5, with 9 bases lining up with TRBD1. CDR3 length: 16 amino acids. With 2 bases clipped from V and 4 bases from J, the junction kept 8 bases outside the gene matches. Germline V gene lookup returns CDR1 MNHEY and CDR2 SVGAGI. CDR3 bases: TGTGCCAGCAGTTACCACTCGGGACAGGGAACAGAGACCCAGTACTTC. Translating gives CASSYHSGQGTETQYF.

The chain couples TRBV9 to TRBJ2-2; TRBD1 agrees at 7 bases. Germline V lookup: CDR1 SGDLS, CDR2 YYNGEE. The CDR3 sequence is 19 residues long. The V and J ends lost 2 bases and 3 bases, in that order; junction bases with no gene match: 16. CDR3 sequence (DNA): TGTGCCAGCAGCGTGAGGTCATTTGGTAGGGGGCGCGACACCGGGGAGCTGTTTTTT. Translation gives CASSVRSFGRGRDTGELFF.

The rearrangement links TRBV7-2 to TRBJ1-2; tentatively, D is TRBD1 (6 bases). Germline V gene data show CDR1 as SGHTA and CDR2 as FQGNSA. CDR3 length: 14 residues. Trimming removed 0 bases from V and 4 bases from J, with 9 bases in between. DNA for the CDR3: TGTGCCAGCAGCTTAGCGCCAGGGGTCTATGGCTACACCTTC. It encodes CASSLAPGVYGYTF.

This clone showed up just once. V usage is TRBV5-1 and J usage is TRBJ2-7; no reliable D call. This CDR3 is 17 amino acids long. Germline values: CDR1 SGHRS, CDR2 YFSETQ. The V and J ends lost 1 base and 1 base respectively, with 18 bases between them. CDR3 sequence (DNA): TGCGCCAGCAGCTTGTTAAGTCCGGGTCCCCATTCCTACGAGCAGTACTTC. This sequence encodes CASSLLSPGPHSYEQYF. The whole variable domain, filled in from reference TRBV5-1 and TRBJ2-7, reads KAGVTQTPRYLIKTRGQQVTLSCSPISGHRSVSWYQQTPGQGLQFLFEYFSETQRNKGNFPGRFSGRQFSNSRSEMNVSTLELGDSALYLCASSLLSPGPHSYEQYFGPGTRLTVT.

The chain joins TRBV5-3 to TRBJ1-4, with TRBD1 matching 7 bases. TRBV5-3 is treated as an ORF (open reading frame) with a function not yet certain. The J segment lost 3 bases and the V segment lost 3 bases, leaving 5 bases of the junction unmatched. The CDR3 runs to 15 residues. CDR3 loop: CARSSKTGSNEKLFF. CDR3 DNA: TGTGCCAGAAGCTCCAAGACAGGGTCTAATGAAAAACTGTTTTTT.